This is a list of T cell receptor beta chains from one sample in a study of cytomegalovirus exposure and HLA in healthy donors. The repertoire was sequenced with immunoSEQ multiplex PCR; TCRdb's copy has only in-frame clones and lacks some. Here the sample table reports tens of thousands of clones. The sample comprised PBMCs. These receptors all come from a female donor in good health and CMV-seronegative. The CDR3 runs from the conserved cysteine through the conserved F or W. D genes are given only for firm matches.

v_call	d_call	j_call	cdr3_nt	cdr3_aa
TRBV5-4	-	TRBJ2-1	TGTGCCAGCGTACTCCGGGGGGCCAATGAGCAGTTCTTC	CASVLRGANEQFF
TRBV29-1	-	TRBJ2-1	TGCAGCGTGACCCAGGGTCTACGATTCAATGAGCAGTTCTTC	CSVTQGLRFNEQFF
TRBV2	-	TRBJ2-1	TGTGCCAGCAGTGTGCGTCTTTACAATGAGCAGTTCTTC	CASSVRLYNEQFF
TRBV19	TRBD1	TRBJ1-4	TGTGCCAGTGCCCGGGACAGGGGGACCCGGGGGGAAAAACTGTTTTTT	CASARDRGTRGEKLFF
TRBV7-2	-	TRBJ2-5	TGTGCCAGCAGCTTAAATCAGGGGTTGGTGGAGACCCAGTACTTC	CASSLNQGLVETQYF
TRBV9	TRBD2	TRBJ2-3	TGTGCCAGCAGCGCCTCAGCGGGGGGTCGCACAGATACGCAGTATTTT	CASSASAGGRTDTQYF
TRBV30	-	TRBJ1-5	TGTGCCTGGAGTTATGGCAGGTCAACTCAGCCCCAGCATTTT	CAWSYGRSTQPQHF
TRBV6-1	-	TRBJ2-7	TGTGCCAGCAGTGAAAGAACAGCGGACGAGCAGTACTTC	CASSERTADEQYF
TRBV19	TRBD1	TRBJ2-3	TGTGCCAGTAGTATAGATGGGGGACAGGGTGATACGCAGTATTTT	CASSIDGGQGDTQYF
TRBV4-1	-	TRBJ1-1	TGCGCCAGCAGCCAAGAGAGGGCAGGCTATGTTACTGAAGCTTTCTTT	CASSQERAGYVTEAFF
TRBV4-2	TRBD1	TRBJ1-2	TGTGCCAGCAGCCCGGACAGGGTTGCGCTTGGCTACACCTTC	CASSPDRVALGYTF
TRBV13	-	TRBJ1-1	TGTGCCAGCAGCTTAGGTGGGGGCATGACCACTGAAGCTTTCTTT	CASSLGGGMTTEAFF
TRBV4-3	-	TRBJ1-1	TGCGCCAGCAGCCAAGGGCCCCAGGGGAACACTGAAGCTTTCTTT	CASSQGPQGNTEAFF
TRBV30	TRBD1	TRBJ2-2	TGTGCCTGGAGTGTACCGGACAGGAGGTCCGGGGAGCTGTTTTTT	CAWSVPDRRSGELFF
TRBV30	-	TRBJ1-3	TGTGCCTGGAGTGTAAGGGGAATAAACACCATATATTTT	CAWSVRGINTIYF
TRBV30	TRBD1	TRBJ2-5	TGTGCCTGGAGTGTGCAGGGGGCGGAGACCCAGTACTTC	CAWSVQGAETQYF
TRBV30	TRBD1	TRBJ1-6	TGTGCCTGGAGTGTAGCTCGGACAGGATATAATTCACCCCTCCACTTT	CAWSVARTGYNSPLHF
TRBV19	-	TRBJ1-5	TGTGCCAGTAGTACCCCCCCCGGGCAGGCGTGGAGGGGCAATCAGCCCCAGCATTTT	CASSTPPGQAWRGNQPQHF
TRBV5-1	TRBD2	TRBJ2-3	TGCGCCAGCAGCCTCGGGACTAACGGCGCGGATACGCAGTATTTT	CASSLGTNGADTQYF
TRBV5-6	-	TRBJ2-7	TGTGCCAGCAGCTTGGGCGGGGGCGGCAACGAGCAGTACTTC	CASSLGGGGNEQYF
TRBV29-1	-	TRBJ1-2	TGCAGCGCCACGGAGGAGACAGGTCCATCTAACTATGGCTACACCTTC	CSATEETGPSNYGYTF
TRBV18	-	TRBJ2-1	TGTGCCAGCTCACCCGTGGCCCTGGACAATGAGCAGTTCTTC	CASSPVALDNEQFF
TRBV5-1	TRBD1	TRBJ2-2	TGCGCCAGCAGCTGGACAGGGCGGAACACCGGGGAGCTGTTTTTT	CASSWTGRNTGELFF
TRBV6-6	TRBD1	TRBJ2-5	TGTGCCAGCAGTTACGGACAGGGCCGCGAGACCCAGTACTTC	CASSYGQGRETQYF
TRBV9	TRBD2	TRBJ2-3	TGTGCCAGCAGCGTAGGAGGCGGGAGCGCAGATACGCAGTATTTT	CASSVGGGSADTQYF
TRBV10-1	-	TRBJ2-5	TGCGCCAGCAGTTCCCCAGGGGAAGAGACCCAGTACTTC	CASSSPGEETQYF
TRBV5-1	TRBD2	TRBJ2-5	TGCGCCAGCAGCTCGGTGGGACTAGCAATTACAGAGACCCAGTACTTC	CASSSVGLAITETQYF
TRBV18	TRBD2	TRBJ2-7	TGTGCCAGCTCACCACTGACTAGCGGGAGTGCCGACGAGCAGTACTTC	CASSPLTSGSADEQYF
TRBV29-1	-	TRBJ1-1	TGCAGCTTCTCCCTCGGACAGTCGAACACTGAAGCTTTCTTT	CSFSLGQSNTEAFF
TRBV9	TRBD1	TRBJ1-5	TGTGCCAGCAGCGACGGGACAGCCCAGCCCCAGCATTTT	CASSDGTAQPQHF
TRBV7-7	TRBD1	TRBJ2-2	TGTGCTAGCAGCTTTCAACCCGGGACAGGGAGGATAGGGGAGCTGTTTTTT	CASSFQPGTGRIGELFF
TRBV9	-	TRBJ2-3	TGTGCCAGCAGCGACGGGGGGCTAACAGATACGCAGTATTTT	CASSDGGLTDTQYF
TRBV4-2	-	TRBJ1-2	TGTGCCAGCAGCCCGGGGTCTACGGGCTATGGCTACACCTTC	CASSPGSTGYGYTF
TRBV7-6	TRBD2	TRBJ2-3	TGTGCCAGCAGCCCTCTAGCGGGAGATACAGATACGCAGTATTTT	CASSPLAGDTDTQYF
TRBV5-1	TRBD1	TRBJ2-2	TGCGCCAGCAGCTTCGGGACAGGGAACACCGGGGAGCTGTTTTTT	CASSFGTGNTGELFF
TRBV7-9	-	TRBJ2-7	TGTGCCAGCAGCTTAGACAGCTTCTACGAGCAGTACTTC	CASSLDSFYEQYF
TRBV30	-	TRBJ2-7	TGTGCCTGGAGCGGGAATTCAGGGGACGAGCAGTACTTC	CAWSGNSGDEQYF
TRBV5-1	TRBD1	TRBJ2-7	TGCGCCAGCAGCTACCGGACAGGGCAAGGCTACGAGCAGTACTTC	CASSYRTGQGYEQYF
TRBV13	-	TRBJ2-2	TGTGCCAGCAGCAACCTGTGGGAAGGACACCCTAACACCGGGGAGCTGTTTTTT	CASSNLWEGHPNTGELFF
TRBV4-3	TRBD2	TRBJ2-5	TGCGCCAGCAGCCAAGGAGGGGGATCCCCGGGACTAGCGGGGGGGGAGACCCAGTACTTC	CASSQGGGSPGLAGGETQYF
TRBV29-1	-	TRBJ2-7	TGCAGCGTAGTGAATGGCGGAACATTCTACTCCTACGAGCAGTACTTC	CSVVNGGTFYSYEQYF
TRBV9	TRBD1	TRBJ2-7	TGTGCCAGCAGCGTAGCTGGACAGGAGTACTACGAGCAGTACTTC	CASSVAGQEYYEQYF
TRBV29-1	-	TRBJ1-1	TGCAGCGTACTTAGAGGACTCACGAACACTGAAGCTTTCTTT	CSVLRGLTNTEAFF
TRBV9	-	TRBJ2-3	TGTGCCAGCAGCCCCCGCACAGCCTACACAGATACGCAGTATTTT	CASSPRTAYTDTQYF
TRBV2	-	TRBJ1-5	TGTGCCAGCAGGGACGCCCCGGGAGGGTTTGGCAATCAGCCCCAGCATTTT	CASRDAPGGFGNQPQHF
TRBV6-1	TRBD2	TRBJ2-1	TGTGCCAGCAGTGGACTAGCGGGATTTAATGAGCAGTTCTTC	CASSGLAGFNEQFF
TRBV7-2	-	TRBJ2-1	TGTGCCAGCACCCTCCTAACCAGGACTGACAATGAGCAGTTCTTC	CASTLLTRTDNEQFF
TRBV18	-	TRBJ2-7	TGTGCCAGCTCACCAGGGGGCGACGAGCAGTACTTC	CASSPGGDEQYF
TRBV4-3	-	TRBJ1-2	TGCGCCAGCAGCCAAGGTGGCAGGGATCTTGCTGACTACACCTTC	CASSQGGRDLADYTF
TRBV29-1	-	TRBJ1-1	TGCAGCGTTGAAGCTGTGGGGAGTGGCACTGAAGCTTTCTTT	CSVEAVGSGTEAFF
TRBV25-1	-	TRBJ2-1	TGTGCCAGCGTAGATGGAGGGCCAATCTACAATGAGCAGTTCTTC	CASVDGGPIYNEQFF
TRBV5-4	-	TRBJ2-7	TGTGCCAGCAGCTTGCAGGGCTGGGCCCTCTACGAGCAGTACTTC	CASSLQGWALYEQYF
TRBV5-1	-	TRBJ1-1	TGCGCCAGCAGCCCACGGGGAGTGAACACTGAAGCTTTCTTT	CASSPRGVNTEAFF
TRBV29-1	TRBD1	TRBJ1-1	TGCAGCGTTGGTCAGGGGGGCGCCTCATCTGAAGCTTTCTTT	CSVGQGGASSEAFF
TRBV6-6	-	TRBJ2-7	TGTGCCAGCAGTTACTCTAGTGGAGCGTACGAGCAGTACTTC	CASSYSSGAYEQYF
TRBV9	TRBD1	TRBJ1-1	TGTGCCAGCAGCGTAGTTCGCCCGGGACAGTGGAACACTGAAGCTTTCTTT	CASSVVRPGQWNTEAFF
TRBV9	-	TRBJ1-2	TGTGCCAGCAGCCGGGACACCGGCTACACCTTC	CASSRDTGYTF
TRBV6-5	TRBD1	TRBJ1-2	TGTGCCAGCAGTCCCTTACAGGGGGCTAGGGGCTACACCTTC	CASSPLQGARGYTF